A single sample gave rise to the 19 T cell receptor beta chains below, sequenced in a study of cytomegalovirus exposure and HLA in healthy donors. In the PCR, 60 Vbeta and 13 Jbeta primers were used. Some clones are missing from TCRdb's copy, which holds only in-frame ones; the method was immunoSEQ multiplex PCR. This sample yields roughly 110,000 clones, of which about 79% are seen a single time; just under 2.5% belongs to the top ten. Sequenced: PBMCs. These TCRs come from a woman aged 18-29 years in good health and CMV-seronegative.

The rearrangement uses TRBV19 and TRBJ1-1; 7 nucleotides line up with TRBD1. CDR1 and CDR2 from the germline V gene are LNHDA and SQIVND (reference sequence). After removal of 0 bases from V and 11 bases from J, the junction contained 6 bases not matched to a gene. This CDR3 comprises 13 residues. CDR3 sequence (DNA): TGTGCCAGTAGTATAGATCGAGGGGGCTATGCTTTCTTT. Residues: CASSIDRGGYAFF.

The chain is built from TRBV25-1 and TRBJ2-1, with 8 bases matching TRBD2. Germline CDR1 MGHDK, CDR2 SYGVNS. With V trimmed by 2 bases and J by 7 bases, 16 bases remained unmatched. The CDR3 covers 18 residues. Here the CDR3 DNA reads TGTGCCAGCAGTGAAACAAAACCCGGGACTAGTGGGTCGAATGAGCAGTTCTTC. This sequence encodes CASSETKPGTSGSNEQFF.

V and J are TRBV28 and TRBJ2-2; D perhaps matches TRBD2 (6 bases). The germline V gene has CDR1 MDHEN and CDR2 SYDVKM. V was pared by 3 bases and J by 7 bases, with 15 bases between. This CDR3 region has 15 residues. Written as DNA, the CDR3 is TGTGCCAGCAGTTTTATGACGGGAGCTCTCGGGGAGCTGTTTTTT. Its translation: CASSFMTGALGELFF. Filled out from reference TRBV28 and TRBJ2-2, the complete variable domain reads DVKVTQSSRYLVKRTGEKVFLECVQDMDHENMFWYRQDPGLGLRLIYFSYDVKMKEKGDIPEGYSVSREKKERFSLILESASTNQTSMYLCASSFMTGALGELFFGEGSRLTVL.

The CDR3 nucleotides are TGTGCCAGCAGCCCCACGTCAGCGGGAGTTGACGAGCAGTACTTC. This gives the protein CASSPTSAGVDEQYF. This chain connects TRBV7-8 to TRBJ2-7; 8 bases agree with TRBD2. The CDR3 runs to 15 residues. Germline assignment: CDR1 SGHVS and CDR2 FQNEAQ. V shed 5 bases, J shed 5 bases, and the junction held 11 bases outside the gene matches.

The chain employs TRBV11-2 and TRBJ2-3; TRBD1 is a possible D gene (5 bases). The CDR3 has 16 amino acids. The V and J ends lost 1 base and 0 bases respectively, with 11 bases between them. Per the germline V gene, CDR1 is SGHAT and CDR2 is FQNNGV. The CDR3 region has the DNA TGTGCCAGCAGCTTAGGGACAACCATTAGCACAGATACGCAGTATTTT. Its protein is CASSLGTTISTDTQYF.

This clone has a handful of counts. The chain links TRBV4-3 to TRBJ1-1; the match to TRBD1 covers 7 bases. J lost 7 bases, V lost 1 base, and 12 bases had no gene match. The CDR3 runs 16 residues. Germline CDR1 and CDR2: LGHNA and YSLEER. The CDR3 here is CASSQVIRDSKHEAFF. The CDR3 DNA is TGCGCCAGCAGCCAAGTCATCCGGGACAGTAAACATGAAGCTTTCTTT.

This rearrangement joins TRBV28 to TRBJ2-7; no firm D call. V was pared by 1 base and J by 6 bases, with 19 bases between. Germline CDR1 is MDHEN and CDR2 is SYDVKM. The CDR3 runs 16 residues. CDR3 region: CASSLSGDRPTGEQYF. The DNA for the CDR3 is TGTGCCAGCAGTTTATCCGGAGACCGACCTACGGGCGAGCAGTACTTC.

The sample holds one count of this clone. The rearrangement links TRBV4-1 to TRBJ2-1; D uncertain. From germline, CDR1 is MGHRA and CDR2 YSYEKL. The CDR3 is 17 amino acids. V gave up 1 base and J gave up 0 bases, with 13 bases separating them. Here the CDR3 DNA reads TGCGCCAGCAGCCAAGGAATGGCGGTCAGCTCCTACAATGAGCAGTTCTTC. Translating gives CASSQGMAVSSYNEQFF.

CDR3 protein: CASSLFSLTSGNTGELFF. CDR3 bases: TGTGCCAGCAGTTTATTCTCTCTGACTAGCGGAAATACCGGGGAGCTGTTTTTT. The chain employs TRBV27 and TRBJ2-2, with TRBD2 matching 9 bases. Germline-derived CDR1 and CDR2 are MNHEY and SMNVEV (reference sequence). V lost 1 base to trimming and J lost 5 bases; unmatched junction nucleotides: 11. This CDR3 comprises 18 residues.

As concerns this clone: Other DNA sequences from this sample encode an identical CDR3 as well. The gene calls are TRBV5-1 and TRBJ2-1; TRBD2 aligns across 9 bases. The V gene end was trimmed by 4 bases and the J gene end by 4 bases; junction bases not matched to a gene: 6. The CDR3 is 15 amino acids. From germline, CDR1 is SGHRS and CDR2 YFSETQ. In nucleotides, the CDR3 is TGCGCCAGCAGCCCGGGGCTAGCGGGATACAATGAGCAGTTCTTC. Translating gives CASSPGLAGYNEQFF. Filled out from reference TRBV5-1 and TRBJ2-1, the complete variable domain reads KAGVTQTPRYLIKTRGQQVTLSCSPISGHRSVSWYQQTPGQGLQFLFEYFSETQRNKGNFPGRFSGRQFSNSRSEMNVSTLELGDSALYLCASSPGLAGYNEQFFGPGTRLTVL.

This clone has a handful of counts. The genes are TRBV6-5 and TRBJ2-2, with 9 positions matching TRBD1. The ends lost 2 bases at V and 4 bases at J; junction bases unmatched: 5. The CDR3 extends over 16 amino acids. Per the germline V gene, CDR1 is MNHEY and CDR2 is SVGAGI. The CDR3 region is CASSYPRTGVTGELFF. Here the CDR3 DNA reads TGTGCCAGCAGTTACCCCCGGACAGGGGTCACCGGGGAGCTGTTTTTT.

This chain links TRBV10-2 with TRBJ2-7; unclear D gene. Deletions cut 3 bases from V and 0 bases from J, with 6 bases between. There are 13 residues in the CDR3. CDR1 and CDR2 from the germline V gene are WSHSY and SAAADI. CDR3: CASSDVDSYEQYV. The CDR3 DNA follows: TGCGCCAGCAGTGATGTGGACTCCTACGAGCAGTACGTC.

The chain uses TRBV6-5 and TRBJ2-1; 13 nucleotides match TRBD2. CDR3 length equals 15 residues. Germline CDR1 reads MNHEY; CDR2 reads SVGAGI. V was pared by 6 bases and J by 7 bases, with 6 bases of the junction left unmatched. The CDR3 DNA reads TGTGCCAGCAGAAGGACTAGCGGGAGCAGTAATGAGCAGTTCTTC. Amino acid sequence: CASRRTSGSSNEQFF.

Note on this clone: Other DNA variants within this sample encode the same CDR3. V is TRBV28 and J is TRBJ1-1, with D possibly matching TRBD1 (5 bases). The V gene lost 1 base and the J gene lost 6 bases, with 9 bases spanning the gap. Germline V lookup: CDR1 MDHEN, CDR2 SYDVKM. This CDR3 comprises 13 residues. The CDR3 loop is CASSLSGGAEAFF. CDR3 in DNA: TGTGCCAGCAGTTTATCCGGGGGTGCTGAAGCTTTCTTT.

This rearrangement joins TRBV6-4 to TRBJ2-1; the match to TRBD2 covers 9 bases. The CDR3 covers 15 residues. Germline V CDR1 and CDR2: MRHNA, SNTAGT. Trimming took 5 bases from V and 8 from J; bases not matched to a gene: 10. CDR3 coding DNA: TGTGCCAGCAGTCGGGGCGGGAGGGCCTTCGATGAGCAGTTCTTC. Encoded protein: CASSRGGRAFDEQFF.

This clone was recorded once. The chain links TRBV5-1 to TRBJ1-1, with 7 bases fitting TRBD1. The CDR3 sequence is 14 residues long. V dropped 4 bases and J dropped 1; count of bases not matched to a gene: 4. Germline CDR1 SGHRS, CDR2 YFSETQ. In nucleotides, the CDR3 is TGCGCCAGCAGCGCCCAGGGGGGGAACACTGAAGCTTTCTTT. Its protein product is CASSAQGGNTEAFF.

This chain joins TRBV13 and TRBJ1-1; D gene ambiguous. Trimming took off 0 bases at V and 5 bases at J, with 13 bases between the two ends. The CDR3 extends over 15 amino acids. Germline-derived CDR1 and CDR2 are PRHDT and FYEKMQ (reference sequence). In DNA form, the CDR3 reads TGTGCCAGCAGCTTAGGCATTGCGGGAGAAACTGAAGCTTTCTTT. Encoded protein: CASSLGIAGETEAFF.

The chain has TRBV7-6 and TRBJ1-1; 7 nucleotides line up with TRBD1. The V gene's germline CDR1 is SGHVS and CDR2 FNYEAQ. The CDR3 runs to 15 residues. The J segment lost 3 bases and the V segment lost 4 bases, leaving 8 bases of the junction unmatched. The CDR3 DNA sequence: TGTGCCAGCAGCTCATCAGAAGGGGGCTACACTGAAGCTTTCTTT. Its translation is CASSSSEGGYTEAFF.

The table lists this clone with a count of one. The V and J genes are TRBV7-9 and TRBJ1-5; the D is unclear. From germline, CDR1 is SEHNR and CDR2 FQNEAQ (reference sequence). Trimming removed 4 bases from V and 5 bases from J, with 6 bases in between. There are 12 residues in the CDR3. As DNA, the CDR3 is TGTGCCAGCAGCTCCCTTGATCAGCCCCAGCATTTT. Its translation is CASSSLDQPQHF. Based on the CDR3 plus reference TRBV7-9 and TRBJ1-5, the full variable domain is DTGVSQNPRHKITKRGQNVTFRCDPISEHNRLYWYRQTLGQGPEFLTYFQNEAQLEKSRLLSDRFSAERPKGSFSTLEIQRTEQGDSAMYLCASSSLDQPQHFGDGTRLSIL.